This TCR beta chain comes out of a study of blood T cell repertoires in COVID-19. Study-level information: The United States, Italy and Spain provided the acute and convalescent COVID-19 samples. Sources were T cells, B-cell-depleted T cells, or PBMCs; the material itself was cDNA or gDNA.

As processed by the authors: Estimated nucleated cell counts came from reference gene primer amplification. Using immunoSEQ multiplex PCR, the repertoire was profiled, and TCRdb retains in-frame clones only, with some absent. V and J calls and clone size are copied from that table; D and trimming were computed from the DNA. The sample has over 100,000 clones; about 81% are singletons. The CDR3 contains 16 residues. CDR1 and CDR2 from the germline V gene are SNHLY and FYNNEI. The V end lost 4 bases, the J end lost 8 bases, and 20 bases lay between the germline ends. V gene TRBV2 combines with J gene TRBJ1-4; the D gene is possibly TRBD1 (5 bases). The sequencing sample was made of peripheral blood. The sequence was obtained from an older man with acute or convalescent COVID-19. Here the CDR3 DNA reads TGTGCCAGCAGTGGATATGGGGGGTCGGATTCGGAAAAACTGTTTTTT. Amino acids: CASSGYGGSDSEKLFF.